These 30 T cell receptor beta chains were all obtained from the same sample, sequenced in a study of PD-1 blockade in mismatch repair-deficient tumors. Method: immunoSEQ multiplex PCR; TCRdb's copy keeps in-frame clones and lacks some. This sample has around 48,000 clones, with roughly 78% found just once. The sequencing here drew on peripheral blood, taken 4 weeks after starting pembrolizumab. These receptors originate from an adult with mismatch repair-deficient cancer.

This rearrangement joins TRBV7-9 to TRBJ2-3; D is uncertain. The V gene's germline CDR1 is SEHNR and CDR2 FQNEAQ (reference sequence). Trimming took 2 bases from V and 6 from J, leaving 15 bases between them. The CDR3 runs to 15 residues. The CDR3, as DNA: TGTGCCAGCAGCTTACGTCAGGACCTTCCGGATACGCAGTATTTT. Its protein product is CASSLRQDLPDTQYF. Using reference TRBV7-9 and TRBJ2-3 for the parts outside the CDR3, the full variable domain is DTGVSQNPRHKITKRGQNVTFRCDPISEHNRLYWYRQTLGQGPEFLTYFQNEAQLEKSRLLSDRFSAERPKGSFSTLEIQRTEQGDSAMYLCASSLRQDLPDTQYFGPGTRLTVL.

Details on this clone: The junction does not match germline at one end; this may be a read error. The chain is built from TRBV7-9 and TRBJ1-2; perhaps TRBD1 as D (5 bases). This CDR3 region has 14 residues. Germline V lookup: CDR1 SEHNR, CDR2 FQNEAQ (reference sequence). The CDR3 DNA sequence: TGTGCCAGTAGCTCCGAGGGGCTGCTATATGGCTACACCTTC. It translates to CASSSEGLLYGYTF.

This clone was counted a single time. The rearrangement joins TRBV19 to TRBJ2-2; TRBD1 aligns across 7 bases. The CDR3 consists of 15 residues. The germline V gene encodes CDR1 LNHDA and CDR2 SQIVND (reference sequence). V was pared by 3 bases and J by 8 bases, with 9 bases of the junction left unmatched. Here the CDR3 DNA reads TGTGCCAGTAGTATTTTCACAGGGGTGAAAGGGGAGCTGTTTTTT. Translated: CASSIFTGVKGELFF.

The rearrangement uses TRBV27 and TRBJ2-7; 9 positions match TRBD2. The CDR3 runs 15 residues. J lost 2 bases, V lost 5 bases, and 7 bases had no gene match. From germline, CDR1 is MNHEY and CDR2 SMNVEV (reference sequence). CDR3 amino acids: CASSPFSGRPYEQYF. CDR3 in DNA: TGTGCCAGCAGTCCCTTTAGCGGGAGACCCTACGAGCAGTACTTC.

The chain joins TRBV5-1 to TRBJ2-5; TRBD2 matches 12 bases. The CDR3 covers 17 residues. Looked up from germline, CDR1 is SGHRS and CDR2 is YFSETQ. V trimming: 3 bases; J trimming: 5 bases; junction bases outside the gene matches: 11. CDR3 in DNA: TGCGCCAGCAGCTCCCCGGGACTAGCGGGCGAGCGGGAGACCCAGTACTTC. This translates into CASSSPGLAGERETQYF.

This clone was seen just once. The chain uses TRBV6-5 and TRBJ1-1; D might be TRBD1 (6 bases). This CDR3 spans 15 amino acids. V lost 2 bases to trimming and J lost 0 bases, with 10 bases between them. Looked up from germline, CDR1 is MNHEY and CDR2 is SVGAGI. The DNA of the CDR3 is TGTGCCAGCAGTTACGCCGGACAGTTGAACACTGAAGCTTTCTTT. Its protein product is CASSYAGQLNTEAFF.

The J gene is TRBJ2-7, the V gene TRBV29-1; D call uncertain. CDR3 size: 12 residues. V gave up 0 bases and J gave up 2 bases, with 5 bases separating them. Germline V CDR1 and CDR2: SQVTM, ANQGSEA. Here the CDR3 reads CSVEDPAYEQYF. CDR3 nucleotide sequence: TGCAGCGTTGAAGATCCGGCCTACGAGCAGTACTTC.

This clone has just one count. The chain recombines TRBV10-3 with TRBJ2-2; unclear D gene. The V and J ends lost 8 bases and 3 bases respectively, with 7 bases between them. Germline CDR1 reads ENHRY; CDR2 reads SYGVKD. The length of the CDR3 is 12 residues. The CDR3 loop is CAIRTDTGELFF. As DNA, the CDR3 is TGTGCCATCCGGACGGACACCGGGGAGCTGTTTTTT.

Remarks on this clone: Within the sample, other DNA sequences also encode this same CDR3. The J gene is TRBJ1-2, the V gene TRBV6-6, with D tentatively TRBD1 (6 bases). Per germline, CDR1 MNHNY and CDR2 SVGAGI (reference sequence). CDR3 length: 12 amino acids. The V end was cut by 8 bases, the J end by 7 bases, with 14 bases between. The CDR3 here is CASGTGGGGYTF. CDR3 DNA: TGTGCCAGCGGCACGGGGGGCGGTGGCTACACCTTC.

The chain recombines TRBV10-1 with TRBJ2-3; 8 nucleotides line up with TRBD2. The CDR3 extends over 16 amino acids. Germline CDR1 WNHNN, CDR2 SYGVQD (reference sequence). V trimming: 4 bases; J trimming: 4 bases; junction bases outside the gene matches: 10. The CDR3 coding sequence is TGCGCCAGCAGTGCTGGGGCGGGAGGTTTCGCAGATACGCAGTATTTT. It translates to CASSAGAGGFADTQYF.

This chain connects TRBV11-2 to TRBJ1-1, with D possibly being TRBD1 (5 bases). Between the trimmed V and J ends, which lost 5 bases and 4 bases, there was a span of 11 bases. The CDR3 totals 13 residues. Germline V gives CDR1 SGHAT, CDR2 FQNNGV. CDR3 in DNA: TGTGCCAGCAGCGAACCGAGGGGCACTGAAGCTTTCTTT. Protein sequence: CASSEPRGTEAFF.

This clone occurred a few times. The chain uses TRBV28 and TRBJ2-7, with D perhaps matching TRBD1 (7 bases). The CDR3 is 14 amino acids. Trimming removed 6 bases from V and 4 bases from J, with 16 bases in between. Germline V gene sequence: CDR1 MDHEN, CDR2 SYDVKM. The CDR3 nucleotides are TGTGCCAGCAGCCACAGGGGAGGTGGGTACGAGCAGTACTTC. Translation: CASSHRGGGYEQYF.

The rearrangement uses TRBV12-5 and TRBJ2-2; D possibly corresponds to TRBD2 (6 bases). Trimming pared 0 bases from V and 6 bases from J, leaving 17 bases between. Germline CDR1 and CDR2: LGHNT and FRNRAP. This CDR3 spans 17 amino acids. The CDR3 loop is CASGLVRLGTGAGELFF. The CDR3 bases are TGTGCTAGTGGTTTGGTACGGTTAGGGACTGGGGCCGGGGAGCTGTTTTTT.

V usage is TRBV28 and J usage is TRBJ2-3; D gene uncertain. The germline CDR1 and CDR2 sequences are MDHEN and SYDVKM. V lost 2 bases and J 5 bases, leaving 5 bases between the germline ends. The CDR3 totals 12 residues. The CDR3: CASSLDEDTQYF. In DNA, the CDR3 is TGTGCCAGCAGTTTAGACGAAGATACGCAGTATTTT.

DNA for the CDR3: TGTGCCAGCAGTCAGGACAGGGGAAATAGCAATCAGCCCCAGCATTTT. Its protein product is CASSQDRGNSNQPQHF. The genes are TRBV28 and TRBJ1-5, with 9 nucleotides matching TRBD1. Germline V CDR1 and CDR2: MDHEN, SYDVKM. J gave up 0 bases and V 5 bases, and 5 bases lay outside the gene matches. The CDR3 consists of 16 residues.

This clone was detected ten times or more. This chain's CDR3 is CASRLAGPGDTQYF. The CDR3 DNA follows: TGTGCCAGCCGACTAGCGGGTCCTGGGGATACGCAGTATTTT. V gene TRBV6-6 combines with J gene TRBJ2-3, with 10 nucleotides matching TRBD2. Germline CDR1 and CDR2: MNHNY and SVGAGI (reference sequence). V was clipped by 8 bases and J by 6 bases; unmatched bases: 8. This CDR3 has 14 amino acids.

This clone was counted once. The chain uses TRBV19 and TRBJ1-2; D remains unclear. Trimming removed 6 bases from V and 4 bases from J, with 6 bases in between. This CDR3 contains 11 residues. In germline, CDR1 is LNHDA, CDR2 SQIVND (reference sequence). The CDR3 bases are TGTGCCAGTAGCCGGAGCTATGGCTACACCTTC. Translation: CASSRSYGYTF. The full variable domain, completed using reference TRBV19 and TRBJ1-2, is DGGITQSPKYLFRKEGQNVTLSCEQNLNHDAMYWYRQDPGQGLRLIYYSQIVNDFQKGDIAEGYSVSREKKESFPLTVTSAQKNPTAFYLCASSRSYGYTFGSGTRLTVV.

CDR3: CASSPTAGGLTGELFF. CDR3 nucleotide sequence: TGTGCCAGCAGCCCGACAGCAGGGGGGCTCACCGGGGAGCTGTTTTTT. This chain links TRBV7-3 with TRBJ2-2; a weak D match, TRBD1 (7 bases). Germline CDR1 and CDR2: SGHTA and FQGTGA. The ends were cut back, 5 bases at V and 4 bases at J, with 17 bases in the middle. This CDR3 is built from 16 residues.

The table lists this clone with a few counts. The genes are TRBV20-1 and TRBJ1-1, with D possibly TRBD1 on 5 matching bases. The germline V gene encodes CDR1 DFQATT and CDR2 SNEGSKA (reference sequence). The CDR3 has 10 amino acids. Trimming stripped 6 bases from V and 4 bases from J, with 6 bases between. CDR3 sequence: CSAGGTEAFF. In nucleotides, the CDR3 is TGCAGTGCGGGGGGCACTGAAGCTTTCTTT.

This clone has a single count. The chain recombines TRBV11-2 with TRBJ2-7; TRBD2 agrees at 12 bases. CDR1 SGHAT and CDR2 FQNNGV come from the germline V gene. V lost 5 bases, J lost 5 bases, and 7 bases stayed unmatched. The CDR3 is 15 amino acids. Written as DNA, the CDR3 is TGTGCCAGCAGCGTTTCAACTAGCGGGAGGAACGAGCAGTACTTC. Translated, it gives CASSVSTSGRNEQYF.

This chain links TRBV6-5 with TRBJ2-1; possibly TRBD2 for D (5 bases). The V end was cut by 0 bases, the J end by 10 bases, with 10 bases between. The CDR3 has 13 amino acids. Per germline, CDR1 MNHEY and CDR2 SVGAGI. CDR3 in amino acids: CASSYSRDGEQFF. In nucleotides, the CDR3 is TGTGCCAGCAGTTACTCGAGGGATGGAGAGCAGTTCTTC.

V is TRBV6-5 and J is TRBJ2-1; D unresolved. The CDR3 spans 14 residues. Between the trimmed V and J ends, which lost 2 bases and 13 bases, there was a span of 18 bases. From germline, CDR1 is MNHEY and CDR2 SVGAGI. This CDR3 is CASSYRALPEVQFF. CDR3 DNA: TGTGCCAGCAGTTACCGAGCCCTGCCCGAAGTCCAGTTCTTC.

This chain joins TRBV29-1 and TRBJ1-2; a possible D gene is TRBD1 (5 bases). CDR1 SQVTM and CDR2 ANQGSEA come from the germline V gene. The CDR3 loop spans 13 amino acids. Deletions cut 4 bases from V and 6 bases from J, with 15 bases between. The CDR3 loop reads CSVVSGGLDGYTF. For the CDR3, the DNA is TGCAGCGTTGTGTCGGGGGGACTGGATGGCTACACCTTC.

The chain uses TRBV6-1 and TRBJ2-1; TRBD1 agrees at 10 bases. CDR3 length: 16 residues. CDR1 is MNHNS, CDR2 SASEGT, per germline. V dropped 2 bases and J dropped 9; count of bases not matched to a gene: 10. CDR3 in amino acids: CASSESLGTGVREQFF. The DNA for the CDR3 is TGTGCCAGCAGTGAATCTCTCGGGACAGGGGTTCGTGAGCAGTTCTTC.

This chain joins TRBV27 and TRBJ2-3, with D tentatively TRBD1 (7 bases). Germline lookup yields CDR1 MNHEY and CDR2 SMNVEV (reference sequence). This CDR3 is built from 16 residues. Trimming shortened V by 2 bases and J by 6 bases, and 18 bases separated the two germline ends. The CDR3 protein is CASSLEMAEGADTQYF. The CDR3, as DNA: TGTGCCAGCAGTTTAGAAATGGCGGAGGGGGCGGATACGCAGTATTTT.

This chain uses TRBV10-3 with TRBJ2-1, with D perhaps matching TRBD1 or TRBD2 (5 bases each). Germline V gives CDR1 ENHRY, CDR2 SYGVKD. The CDR3 spans 15 residues. V lost 5 bases and J lost 8, with 19 bases in between. CDR3 DNA sequence: TGTGCCATCAGTCCTAGCCAGGGAAGTGGTGATGAGCAGTTCTTC. Translated: CAISPSQGSGDEQFF.

This chain joins TRBV27 and TRBJ2-1; 12 nucleotides line up with TRBD2. The ends lost 1 base at V and 8 bases at J; junction bases unmatched: 9. Per germline, CDR1 MNHEY and CDR2 SMNVEV (reference sequence). This CDR3 is built from 17 residues. The CDR3 DNA reads TGTGCCAGCAGTTTATTGATCCCTAGCGGGAGGGCCTATGAGCAGTTCTTC. Translated, it gives CASSLLIPSGRAYEQFF.

The chain recombines TRBV30 with TRBJ2-6; D call uncertain. Trimming took off 0 bases at V and 0 bases at J, with 6 bases between the two ends. Germline loops: CDR1 GTSNPN, CDR2 SVGIG (reference sequence). The CDR3 runs to 15 residues. The CDR3 DNA sequence: TGTGCCTGGAGTGTACCCGTCTCTGGGGCCAACGTCCTGACTTTC. Its protein is CAWSVPVSGANVLTF. Supplemented by reference TRBV30 and TRBJ2-6, the full variable domain reads SQTIHQWPATLVQPVGSPLSLECTVEGTSNPNLYWYRQAAGRGLQLLFYSVGIGQISSEVPQNLSASRPQDRQFILSSKKLLLSDSGFYLCAWSVPVSGANVLTFGAGSRLTVL.

This clone was counted only a few times. The V and J genes are TRBV9 and TRBJ1-2; tentatively, D is TRBD1 (5 bases). In germline, CDR1 is SGDLS, CDR2 YYNGEE. CDR3 length: 13 amino acids. V lost 2 bases and J 5 bases, leaving 10 bases between the germline ends. The CDR3 sequence is CASSVGTGYGYTF. The CDR3 nucleotides read TGTGCCAGCAGCGTTGGGACGGGGTATGGCTACACCTTC. Filled out from reference TRBV9 and TRBJ1-2, the complete variable domain reads DSGVTQTPKHLITATGQRVTLRCSPRSGDLSVYWYQQSLDQGLQFLIQYYNGEERAKGNILERFSAQQFPDLHSELNLSSLELGDSALYFCASSVGTGYGYTFGSGTRLTVV.

DNA of the CDR3: TGTGCCAGCAGTGCCGGGACTCTTCTTGAGGAGACCCAGTACTTC. The encoded protein is CASSAGTLLEETQYF. The chain employs TRBV2 and TRBJ2-5, with D perhaps TRBD2 (6 bases). The V end was cut by 4 bases, the J end by 5 bases, with 17 bases between. Germline assignment: CDR1 SNHLY and CDR2 FYNNEI. The CDR3 runs 15 residues. Combining the CDR3 with reference TRBV2 and TRBJ2-5 gives the whole variable domain EPEVTQTPSHQVTQMGQEVILRCVPISNHLYFYWYRQILGQKVEFLVSFYNNEISEKSEIFDDQFSVERPDGSNFTLKIRSTKLEDSAMYFCASSAGTLLEETQYFGPGTRLLVL.